The 14 T cell receptor beta chains reported below all come from one sample, sequenced in a study of cytomegalovirus exposure and HLA in healthy donors. This PCR relied on a set of 60 Vbeta primers and 13 Jbeta primers. TCRdb's copy holds only in-frame clones and misses some; the assay was immunoSEQ multiplex PCR. The sample has 100,000 to 150,000 clones, more than 75% seen once; the top ten hold about 2%. The sequencing sample was made of PBMCs. The receptors originated from a man between 18 and 35 years old in good health and CMV-seronegative.

In DNA, the CDR3 is TGTGCCAGTAGTATAGACCAGCGGGGGCCCTACGAGCAGTACTTC. Its protein is CASSIDQRGPYEQYF. The chain employs TRBV19 and TRBJ2-7; TRBD2 agrees at 8 bases. J was trimmed by 2 bases and V by 0 bases; bases with no gene match: 3. This CDR3 is 15 amino acids long. CDR1 and CDR2 (germline): LNHDA, SQIVND (reference sequence).

This clone was counted between two and nine times. The chain joins TRBV2 to TRBJ1-1; D gene ambiguous. Germline V gene data show CDR1 as SNHLY and CDR2 as FYNNEI. Trimming took 4 bases from V and 0 from J, leaving 9 bases between them. The CDR3 spans 14 residues. CDR3 in amino acids: CASSGRAVNTEAFF. For the CDR3, the DNA is TGTGCCAGCAGTGGTAGAGCCGTGAACACTGAAGCTTTCTTT.

The chain combines TRBV7-9 with TRBJ1-1; D is perhaps TRBD1 (6 bases). V was trimmed by 5 bases and J by 3 bases, leaving 13 bases between them. The CDR3 runs to 14 residues. Germline values: CDR1 SEHNR, CDR2 FQNEAQ (reference sequence). As DNA, the CDR3 is TGTGCCAGCAGCCCGACAGGCCTAGACACTGAAGCTTTCTTT. Translating gives CASSPTGLDTEAFF.

This chain uses TRBV25-1 with TRBJ2-2; 7 nucleotides agree with TRBD2. The CDR3 is 14 residues long. After removal of 1 base from V and 6 bases from J, the junction contained 2 bases not matched to a gene. Germline V lookup: CDR1 MGHDK, CDR2 SYGVNS. CDR3 DNA: TGTGCCAGCAGTGAATCAGGGAGGGCCGGGGAGCTGTTTTTT. It codes for CASSESGRAGELFF.

This chain uses TRBV9 with TRBJ2-2; D unresolved. V was shortened by 3 bases and J by 4 bases, with 4 bases between the two germline ends. Germline assignment: CDR1 SGDLS and CDR2 YYNGEE. The CDR3 sequence is 12 residues long. The CDR3 sequence is CASSEPTGELFF. The DNA of the CDR3 is TGTGCCAGCAGCGAGCCCACCGGGGAGCTGTTTTTT. The complete variable domain, with remaining parts taken from reference TRBV9 and TRBJ2-2, reads DSGVTQTPKHLITATGQRVTLRCSPRSGDLSVYWYQQSLDQGLQFLIQYYNGEERAKGNILERFSAQQFPDLHSELNLSSLELGDSALYFCASSEPTGELFFGEGSRLTVL.

A single count supports this clone. This chain links TRBV11-2 with TRBJ1-1; the match to TRBD1 covers 8 bases. V lost 5 bases and J lost 7; bases outside the gene matches: 9. Germline CDR1 and CDR2: SGHAT and FQNNGV. The CDR3 is 14 residues long. The CDR3 DNA sequence: TGTGCCAGCAGCCCACAGGGGGAATCGAATGAAGCTTTCTTT. This gives the protein CASSPQGESNEAFF.

The chain joins TRBV4-3 to TRBJ1-2; TRBD1 matches 7 bases. The germline V gene has CDR1 LGHNA and CDR2 YSLEER. This CDR3 comprises 15 residues. Trimming at V came to 0 bases and at J to 8 bases, leaving 9 bases not matched to a gene. CDR3 in DNA: TGCGCCAGCAGCCAAGATGGATTAGGGGGCTCCGGCTACACCTTC. Translating gives CASSQDGLGGSGYTF.

CDR3 amino acids: CASQVGGDTQYF. In DNA form, the CDR3 reads TGTGCCAGCCAAGTAGGGGGAGATACGCAGTATTTT. This chain uses TRBV11-2 with TRBJ2-3, with D possibly matching TRBD1 (6 bases). In germline, CDR1 is SGHAT, CDR2 FQNNGV. This CDR3 comprises 12 residues. Between the trimmed V and J ends, which lost 8 bases and 5 bases, there was a span of 11 bases.

The J gene is TRBJ2-3, the V gene TRBV11-2; no reliable D call. Germline lookup yields CDR1 SGHAT and CDR2 FQNNGV. This CDR3 is built from 15 residues. V lost 5 bases and J 2 bases, leaving 14 bases between the germline ends. CDR3 residues: CASSLLGGNTDTQYF. In nucleotides, the CDR3 is TGTGCCAGCAGCCTCCTAGGCGGTAACACAGATACGCAGTATTTT.

V is TRBV4-1 and J is TRBJ2-3; 10 bases are a match to TRBD1. V shed 3 bases, J shed 1 base, and the junction held 1 base outside the gene matches. Looked up from germline, CDR1 is MGHRA and CDR2 is YSYEKL. This CDR3 is built from 15 residues. The CDR3 nucleotides read TGCGCCAGCAGCCAGGGGACAGGGGGCACAGATACGCAGTATTTT. Translated, it gives CASSQGTGGTDTQYF.

The rearrangement links TRBV5-4 to TRBJ2-7; 10 bases match TRBD2. V lost 4 bases and J lost 5; bases outside the gene matches: 3. The germline gives CDR1 SGHNT, CDR2 YYREEE (reference sequence). This CDR3 comprises 13 residues. For the CDR3, the DNA is TGTGCCAGCAGCCATACTAGCGGGGACGAGCAGTACTTC. This codes for CASSHTSGDEQYF.

J is TRBJ1-6 and V is TRBV23-1; D is possibly TRBD1 (5 bases). TRBV23-1 is an open reading frame whose function is uncertain. Trimming took off 2 bases at V and 8 bases at J, with 10 bases between the two ends. The CDR3 is made up of 14 amino acids. The DNA for the CDR3 is TGCGCCAGCAGTCAACAGGGCTGGGATTCACCCCTCCACTTT. Amino acid sequence: CASSQQGWDSPLHF.

V usage is TRBV7-8 and J usage is TRBJ2-7; D might be TRBD1 (6 bases). The CDR3 spans 14 residues. V gave up 2 bases and J gave up 0 bases, with 8 bases separating them. Germline loops: CDR1 SGHVS, CDR2 FQNEAQ. In DNA, the CDR3 is TGTGCCAGCAGCTTAAAGACAGGCTCCTACGAGCAGTACTTC. It is translated as CASSLKTGSYEQYF.

The chain joins TRBV28 to TRBJ1-2; 8 nucleotides line up with TRBD1. Germline CDR1 reads MDHEN; CDR2 reads SYDVKM. CDR3 size: 14 residues. The J segment lost 4 bases and the V segment lost 2 bases, leaving 3 bases of the junction unmatched. CDR3: CASSLDRGGYGYTF. The CDR3 nucleotides read TGTGCCAGCAGTTTAGACAGGGGCGGCTATGGCTACACCTTC.